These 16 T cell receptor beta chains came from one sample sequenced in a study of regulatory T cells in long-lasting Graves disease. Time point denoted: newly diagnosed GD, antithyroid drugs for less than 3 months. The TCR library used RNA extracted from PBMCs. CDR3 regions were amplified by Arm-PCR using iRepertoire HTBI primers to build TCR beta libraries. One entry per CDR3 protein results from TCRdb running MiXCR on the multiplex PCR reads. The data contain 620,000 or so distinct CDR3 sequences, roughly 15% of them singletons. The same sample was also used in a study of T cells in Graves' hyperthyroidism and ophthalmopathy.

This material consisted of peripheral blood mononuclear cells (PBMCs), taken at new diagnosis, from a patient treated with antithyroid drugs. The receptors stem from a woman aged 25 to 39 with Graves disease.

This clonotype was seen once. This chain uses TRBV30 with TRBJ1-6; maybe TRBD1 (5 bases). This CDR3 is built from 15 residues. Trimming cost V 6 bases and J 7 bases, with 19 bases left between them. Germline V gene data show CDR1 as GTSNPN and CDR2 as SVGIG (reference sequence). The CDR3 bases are TGTGCCTGTCCACCACGGGGACGCGAGAATTCACCCCTCCACTTT. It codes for CACPPRGRENSPLHF. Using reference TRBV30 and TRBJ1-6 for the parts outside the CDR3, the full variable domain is SQTIHQWPATLVQPVGSPLSLECTVEGTSNPNLYWYRQAAGRGLQLLFYSVGIGQISSEVPQNLSASRPQDRQFILSSKKLLLSDSGFYLCACPPRGRENSPLHFGNGTRLTVT.

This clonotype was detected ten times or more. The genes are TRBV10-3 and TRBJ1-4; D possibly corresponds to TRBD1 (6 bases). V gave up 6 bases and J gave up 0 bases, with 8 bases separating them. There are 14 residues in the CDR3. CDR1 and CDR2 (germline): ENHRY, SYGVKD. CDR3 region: CAIREGATNEKLFF. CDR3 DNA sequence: TGTGCCATCAGGGAGGGGGCAACTAATGAAAAACTGTTTTTT.

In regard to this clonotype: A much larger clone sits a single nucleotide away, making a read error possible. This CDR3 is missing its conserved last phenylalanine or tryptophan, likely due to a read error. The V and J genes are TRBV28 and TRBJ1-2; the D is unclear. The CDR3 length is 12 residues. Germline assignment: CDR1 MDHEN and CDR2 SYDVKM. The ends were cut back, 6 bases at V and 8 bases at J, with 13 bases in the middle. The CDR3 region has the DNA TGTGCCAGCAGGTCAGAAGTAGGGGGCTACACCCTC. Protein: CASRSEVGGYTL.

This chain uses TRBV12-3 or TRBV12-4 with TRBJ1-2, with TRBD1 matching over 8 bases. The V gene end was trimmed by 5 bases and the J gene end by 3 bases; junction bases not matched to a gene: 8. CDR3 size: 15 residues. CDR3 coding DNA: TGTGCCAGCAGTCGGACAGGGAGTTTACACTATGGCTACACCTTC. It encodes CASSRTGSLHYGYTF.

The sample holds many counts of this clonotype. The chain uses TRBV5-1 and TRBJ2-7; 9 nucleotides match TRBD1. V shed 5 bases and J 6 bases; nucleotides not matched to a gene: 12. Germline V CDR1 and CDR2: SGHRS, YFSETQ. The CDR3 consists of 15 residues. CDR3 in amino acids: CASRWEPGQGSEQYF. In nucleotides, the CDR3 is TGCGCCAGCAGATGGGAACCGGGACAGGGAAGCGAGCAGTACTTC.

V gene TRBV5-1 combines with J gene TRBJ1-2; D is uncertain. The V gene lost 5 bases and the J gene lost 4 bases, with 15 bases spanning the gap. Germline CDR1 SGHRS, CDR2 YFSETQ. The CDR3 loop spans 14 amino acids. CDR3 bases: TGCGCCAGCAGAAAGGAGGGTAGTGTCTATGGCTACACCTTC. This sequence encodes CASRKEGSVYGYTF.

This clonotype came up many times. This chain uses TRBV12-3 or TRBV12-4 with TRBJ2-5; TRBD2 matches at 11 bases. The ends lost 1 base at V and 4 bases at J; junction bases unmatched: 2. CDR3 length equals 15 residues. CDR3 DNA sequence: TGTGCCAGCAGTTTAGGGCTAGCGGGAGGAGAGACCCAGTACTTC. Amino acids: CASSLGLAGGETQYF.

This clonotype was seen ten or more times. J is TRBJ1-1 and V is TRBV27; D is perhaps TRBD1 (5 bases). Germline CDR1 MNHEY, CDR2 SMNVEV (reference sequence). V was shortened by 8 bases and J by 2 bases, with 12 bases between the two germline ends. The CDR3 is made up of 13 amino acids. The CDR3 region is CASGLGVNTEAFF. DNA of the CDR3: TGTGCCAGCGGCCTGGGGGTTAACACTGAAGCTTTCTTT.

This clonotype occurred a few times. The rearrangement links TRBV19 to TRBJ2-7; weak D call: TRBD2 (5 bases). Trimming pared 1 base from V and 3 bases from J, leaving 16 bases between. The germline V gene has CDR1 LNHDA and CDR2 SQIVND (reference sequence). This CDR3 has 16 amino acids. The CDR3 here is CASSIGTREFHYEQYF. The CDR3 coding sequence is TGTGCCAGTAGTATAGGAACTAGGGAATTTCACTACGAGCAGTACTTC.

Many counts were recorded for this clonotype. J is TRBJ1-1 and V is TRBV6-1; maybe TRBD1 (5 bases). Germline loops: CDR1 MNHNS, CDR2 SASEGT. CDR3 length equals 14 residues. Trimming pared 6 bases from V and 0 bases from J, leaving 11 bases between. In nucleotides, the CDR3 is TGTGCCAGCAGCCCGGGACTTATGAACACTGAAGCTTTCTTT. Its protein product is CASSPGLMNTEAFF.

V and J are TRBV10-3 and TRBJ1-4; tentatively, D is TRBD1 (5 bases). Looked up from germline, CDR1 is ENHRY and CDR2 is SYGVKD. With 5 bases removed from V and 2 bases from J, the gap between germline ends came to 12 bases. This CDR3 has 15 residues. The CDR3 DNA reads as TGTGCCATCAGTTCAACAGGCAGGACTAATGAAAAACTGTTTTTT. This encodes CAISSTGRTNEKLFF.

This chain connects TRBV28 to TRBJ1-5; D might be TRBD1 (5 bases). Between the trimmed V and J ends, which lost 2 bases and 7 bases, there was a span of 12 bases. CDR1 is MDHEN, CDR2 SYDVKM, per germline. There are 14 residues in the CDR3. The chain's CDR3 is CASSLREGIQPQHF. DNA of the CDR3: TGTGCCAGCAGTTTAAGGGAGGGGATCCAGCCCCAGCATTTT. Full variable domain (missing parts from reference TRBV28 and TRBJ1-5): DVKVTQSSRYLVKRTGEKVFLECVQDMDHENMFWYRQDPGLGLRLIYFSYDVKMKEKGDIPEGYSVSREKKERFSLILESASTNQTSMYLCASSLREGIQPQHFGDGTRLSIL.

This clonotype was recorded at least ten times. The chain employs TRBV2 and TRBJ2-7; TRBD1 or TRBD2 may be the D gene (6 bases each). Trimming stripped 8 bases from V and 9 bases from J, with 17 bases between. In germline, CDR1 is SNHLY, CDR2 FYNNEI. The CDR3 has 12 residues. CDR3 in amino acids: CASGTGTLGQYF. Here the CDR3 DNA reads TGTGCCAGCGGTACAGGGACTCTAGGGCAGTACTTC.

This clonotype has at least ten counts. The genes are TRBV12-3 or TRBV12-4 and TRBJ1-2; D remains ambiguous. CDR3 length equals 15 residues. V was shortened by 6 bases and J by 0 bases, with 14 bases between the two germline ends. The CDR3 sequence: CASSPISTSNYGYTF. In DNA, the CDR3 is TGTGCCAGCAGCCCTATTTCGACATCTAACTATGGCTACACCTTC.

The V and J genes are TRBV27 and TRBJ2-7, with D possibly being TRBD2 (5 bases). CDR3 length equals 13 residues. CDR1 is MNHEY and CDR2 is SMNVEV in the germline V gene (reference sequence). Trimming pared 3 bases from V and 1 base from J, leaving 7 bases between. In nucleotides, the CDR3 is TGTGCCAGCAGTTTGTGGGAGTCCTACGAGCAGTACTTC. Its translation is CASSLWESYEQYF.

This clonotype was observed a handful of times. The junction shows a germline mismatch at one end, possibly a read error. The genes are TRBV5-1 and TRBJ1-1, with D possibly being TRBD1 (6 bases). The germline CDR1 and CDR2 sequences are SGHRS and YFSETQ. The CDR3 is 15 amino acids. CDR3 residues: CASSLETRGSTETFF. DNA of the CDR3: TGCGCCAGCAGCTTGGAGACCAGGGGATCCACTGAAACTTTCTTT.